One and the same sample provided the 26 T cell receptor beta chains below, sequenced in a study of cytomegalovirus exposure and HLA in healthy donors. Both 60 Vbeta primers and 13 Jbeta primers went into the PCR. Assay used: immunoSEQ multiplex PCR; TCRdb lists only in-frame clones, some missing. The profile covers 150,000 to 200,000 clones, with over 9.5% appearing a single time and about 8% taken by the ten largest. Sequencing was carried out using PBMCs. The receptors shown here come from a man aged 50 to 60 in good health and CMV-seropositive.

This clone appeared a few times. The chain is built from TRBV19 and TRBJ1-6, with TRBD1 as a possible D gene (6 bases). The germline CDR1 and CDR2 sequences are LNHDA and SQIVND (reference sequence). The CDR3 has 14 residues. V lost 6 bases, J lost 6 bases, and 12 bases lay in between. CDR3 sequence: CASRNLGGNSPLHF. The CDR3 nucleotides are TGTGCCAGTAGGAACCTAGGGGGTAATTCACCCCTCCACTTT.

There are a few counts of this clone. This chain uses TRBV10-3 with TRBJ1-2; unclear D gene. The CDR3 is 14 residues long. V shed 4 bases and J shed 8 bases, with 17 bases lying between them. The germline V gene has CDR1 ENHRY and CDR2 SYGVKD. This CDR3 reads CAISGGQVVEGYTF. The CDR3 DNA follows: TGTGCCATCAGTGGAGGGCAGGTGGTAGAAGGCTACACCTTC.

This chain links TRBV7-9 with TRBJ2-1; perhaps TRBD1 as D (5 bases). The CDR3 runs 15 residues. Trimming took off 0 bases at V and 9 bases at J, with 15 bases between the two ends. CDR1 and CDR2 (germline): SEHNR, FQNEAQ (reference sequence). The CDR3 region has the DNA TGTGCCAGCAGCTTAGCTGCAGCCAGGGTCCCTGAGCAGTTCTTC. This gives the protein CASSLAAARVPEQFF.

The chain couples TRBV19 to TRBJ2-5; 8 bases align to TRBD1. CDR1 is LNHDA and CDR2 is SQIVND in the germline V gene (reference sequence). This CDR3 comprises 14 residues. V was pared by 6 bases and J by 4 bases, with 7 bases of the junction left unmatched. The chain's CDR3 is CASRDTGGGETQYF. For the CDR3, the DNA is TGTGCCAGTAGAGACACAGGGGGAGGAGAGACCCAGTACTTC.

This chain joins TRBV6-5 and TRBJ2-2; 12 bases agree with TRBD2. The germline gives CDR1 MNHEY, CDR2 SVGAGI. The CDR3 length is 15 residues. The J segment lost 4 bases and the V segment lost 6 bases, leaving 3 bases of the junction unmatched. DNA of the CDR3: TGTGCCAGCAGCCTGACTAGCGGGGGCACCGGGGAGCTGTTTTTT. This gives the protein CASSLTSGGTGELFF.

CDR3 amino acids: CASSKRGGKNEKLFF. The DNA of the CDR3 is TGTGCCAGCAGCAAACGGGGGGGAAAAAATGAAAAACTGTTTTTT. V and J are TRBV21-1 and TRBJ1-4. TRBV21-1 corresponds to a pseudogene. The CDR3 consists of 15 residues.

The chain recombines TRBV6-4 with TRBJ2-1, with D tentatively TRBD2 (6 bases). Germline CDR1 and CDR2: MRHNA and SNTAGT. This CDR3 spans 16 amino acids. V shed 0 bases and J shed 4 bases, with 13 bases lying between them. CDR3: CASSDSAPGGYNEQFF. CDR3 DNA: TGTGCCAGCAGTGACTCGGCCCCCGGGGGTTACAATGAGCAGTTCTTC.

The gene calls are TRBV27 and TRBJ1-5; the D is unclear. The CDR3 spans 13 residues. V lost 8 bases and J 3 bases, leaving 11 bases between the germline ends. Per germline, CDR1 MNHEY and CDR2 SMNVEV (reference sequence). CDR3 coding DNA: TGTGCCAGCTCCGTCGGTTACAATCAGCCCCAGCATTTT. Protein: CASSVGYNQPQHF.

This clone has more than one count but fewer than ten. V gene TRBV12-5 combines with J gene TRBJ2-7; TRBD1 matches 8 bases. V trimming: 5 bases; J trimming: 6 bases; junction bases outside the gene matches: 12. Looked up from germline, CDR1 is LGHNT and CDR2 is FRNRAP. The CDR3 is made up of 15 amino acids. CDR3 in DNA: TGTGCTAGTGGTCCCCGACAGGGGCCTCCTGGCGAGCAGTACTTC. This encodes CASGPRQGPPGEQYF.

This clone was detected only a few times. J is TRBJ1-1 and V is TRBV15; a weak D match, TRBD1 (5 bases). This CDR3 has 13 residues. Germline CDR1 and CDR2: LNHNV and YYDKDF (reference sequence). The V end lost 8 bases, the J end lost 5 bases, and 15 bases lay between the germline ends. The CDR3 region has the DNA TGTGCCACCGAAAATGGAGGGGAGACTGAAGCTTTCTTT. Translation: CATENGGETEAFF.

CDR3 sequence: CASSRTGPPNTGELFF. The CDR3 coding sequence is TGTGCCAGCTCACGGACAGGGCCTCCGAACACCGGGGAGCTGTTTTTT. This rearrangement joins TRBV18 to TRBJ2-2; TRBD1 matches at 8 bases. This CDR3 has 16 residues. The trim removed 4 bases at V and 0 bases at J, leaving 4 bases unmatched. CDR1 KGHSH and CDR2 LQKENI come from the germline V gene.

The CDR3 protein is CASSLVPGQVSNYGYTF. Here the CDR3 DNA reads TGTGCCAGCAGCTTGGTACCGGGACAGGTATCTAACTATGGCTACACCTTC. The rearrangement joins TRBV5-6 to TRBJ1-2, with 8 bases aligning to TRBD1. Trimming at V came to 0 bases and at J to 0 bases, leaving 7 bases not matched to a gene. Germline loops: CDR1 SGHDT, CDR2 YYEEEE. The CDR3 runs 17 residues.

This sequence joins TRBV6-4 and TRBJ2-7, with 9 bases matching TRBD2. This CDR3 is 13 amino acids long. Per the germline V gene, CDR1 is MRHNA and CDR2 is SNTAGT. V lost 5 bases, J lost 10 bases, and 9 bases stayed unmatched. CDR3 residues: CASSRTSGSEQYF. The CDR3 DNA is TGTGCCAGCAGTCGAACTAGCGGGTCCGAACAGTACTTC.

A note on this clone: The junction shows a germline mismatch at one end, possibly a read error. The chain uses TRBV7-2 and TRBJ1-1; D may be TRBD1 (5 bases). Germline assignment: CDR1 SGHTA and CDR2 FQGNSA. This CDR3 region has 15 residues. The CDR3 DNA reads TGTGCCACCAGCAGATCTGGTGGGAGGGGCACTGAAGCTTTCTTT. Protein: CATSRSGGRGTEAFF.

The chain links TRBV5-1 to TRBJ2-5; D is possibly TRBD1 (7 bases). Germline values: CDR1 SGHRS, CDR2 YFSETQ. CDR3 size: 17 residues. With 2 bases removed from V and 5 bases from J, the gap between germline ends came to 22 bases. The CDR3 spells CASSLGGTARSRETQYF. In DNA form, the CDR3 reads TGCGCCAGCAGCTTAGGGGGGACAGCGAGATCGAGGGAGACCCAGTACTTC. The full variable domain, completed using reference TRBV5-1 and TRBJ2-5, is KAGVTQTPRYLIKTRGQQVTLSCSPISGHRSVSWYQQTPGQGLQFLFEYFSETQRNKGNFPGRFSGRQFSNSRSEMNVSTLELGDSALYLCASSLGGTARSRETQYFGPGTRLLVL.

In its sample, this clone was seen a few times. The sample has other DNA sequences that encode this CDR3 too. The chain carries TRBV7-2 and TRBJ2-5; tentative D call: TRBD2 (5 bases). V was pared by 5 bases and J by 5 bases, with 12 bases between. CDR1 is SGHTA, CDR2 FQGNSA, per germline. The CDR3 totals 13 residues. The CDR3 DNA follows: TGTGCCAGCAGCCCAACCCGGGGTGAGACCCAGTACTTC. It codes for CASSPTRGETQYF.

Only a few counts were recorded for this clone. This chain joins TRBV6-1 and TRBJ2-2; D gene unclear. Trimming left V 5 bases short and J 2 bases short, with 3 bases between. The CDR3 loop spans 12 amino acids. The germline V gene encodes CDR1 MNHNS and CDR2 SASEGT. The CDR3 sequence is CASSPNTGELFF. The CDR3 DNA reads TGTGCCAGCAGTCCAAACACCGGGGAGCTGTTTTTT.

This clone appeared a few times. The V and J genes are TRBV5-1 and TRBJ2-3; TRBD1 matches 7 bases. V was clipped by 0 bases and J by 0 bases; unmatched bases: 7. The CDR3 runs 17 residues. CDR1 is SGHRS and CDR2 is YFSETQ in the germline V gene. The CDR3 coding sequence is TGCGCCAGCAGCTTGGCGAAGGGGGCCCTTAGCACAGATACGCAGTATTTT. Translated, it gives CASSLAKGALSTDTQYF.

This clone was seen only a few times. This sequence joins TRBV28 and TRBJ1-1; 11 nucleotides agree with TRBD1. The V gene's germline CDR1 is MDHEN and CDR2 SYDVKM. V gave up 4 bases and J gave up 1 base; unmatched junction bases: 2. The CDR3 runs to 15 residues. CDR3 sequence reads: CASSSGQGENTEAFF. CDR3 DNA sequence: TGTGCCAGCAGTTCGGGACAGGGGGAGAACACTGAAGCTTTCTTT.

The sample holds a few counts of this clone. This rearrangement joins TRBV5-1 to TRBJ2-3; possible D gene TRBD1, 6 bases. V gave up 7 bases and J gave up 6 bases, with 18 bases separating them. The CDR3 runs 14 residues. From germline, CDR1 is SGHRS and CDR2 YFSETQ. The CDR3 reads CASAPGQVHDTQYF. DNA of the CDR3: TGCGCCAGCGCCCCGGGACAAGTGCACGATACGCAGTATTTT. Based on the CDR3 plus reference TRBV5-1 and TRBJ2-3, the full variable domain is KAGVTQTPRYLIKTRGQQVTLSCSPISGHRSVSWYQQTPGQGLQFLFEYFSETQRNKGNFPGRFSGRQFSNSRSEMNVSTLELGDSALYLCASAPGQVHDTQYFGPGTRLTVL.

There are a few counts of this clone. CDR3 sequence (DNA): TGTGCCACCAGCAGAGACAGGGGAAAGTATGGCTACACCTTC. Amino acid sequence: CATSRDRGKYGYTF. The rearrangement uses TRBV15 and TRBJ1-2, with D perhaps matching TRBD1 (6 bases). Germline CDR1 and CDR2: LNHNV and YYDKDF (reference sequence). There are 14 residues in the CDR3. V was trimmed by 0 bases and J by 5 bases, leaving 10 bases between them.

The chain has TRBV4-1 and TRBJ1-2; 7 bases align to TRBD1. This CDR3 region has 16 residues. Germline trimming cut 4 bases from V and 6 bases from J; bases unmatched to any gene: 14. CDR1 is MGHRA, CDR2 YSYEKL, per germline. CDR3 in DNA: TGCGCCAGCAGCCTTCAAGAACTGAGTGGGACAGATGGCTACACCTTC. This codes for CASSLQELSGTDGYTF.

This clone was counted only a few times. The rearrangement joins TRBV4-3 to TRBJ1-4; 9 nucleotides match TRBD1. Germline trimming cut 1 base from V and 9 bases from J; bases unmatched to any gene: 12. This CDR3 spans 17 amino acids. Germline CDR1 reads LGHNA; CDR2 reads YSLEER. The CDR3, as DNA: TGCGCCAGCAGCCAAGGCGGAGTGGGACAGGGAACTAAAAAACTGTTTTTT. As protein: CASSQGGVGQGTKKLFF.

This clone has only a few counts. Other DNA sequences within the sample encode an identical CDR3. J is TRBJ2-2 and V is TRBV7-9; D is perhaps TRBD2 (5 bases). Germline CDR1 reads SEHNR; CDR2 reads FQNEAQ (reference sequence). The V gene lost 3 bases and the J gene lost 2 bases, with 10 bases spanning the gap. This CDR3 spans 15 amino acids. In nucleotides, the CDR3 is TGTGCCAGCAGCTTCCGACGGGGAAACACCGGGGAGCTGTTTTTT. Encoded protein: CASSFRRGNTGELFF. The full variable domain, with the rest looked up from reference TRBV7-9 and TRBJ2-2, is DTGVSQNPRHKITKRGQNVTFRCDPISEHNRLYWYRQTLGQGPEFLTYFQNEAQLEKSRLLSDRFSAERPKGSFSTLEIQRTEQGDSAMYLCASSFRRGNTGELFFGEGSRLTVL.

The chain links TRBV5-4 to TRBJ2-3, with a possible D match to TRBD2 (5 bases). CDR3 length equals 17 residues. Germline CDR1 is SGHNT and CDR2 is YYREEE (reference sequence). V lost 2 bases and J lost 1, with 17 bases in between. The CDR3 region has the DNA TGTGCCAGCAGCTTCGACCAGAGCCCGCGGGGCACAGATACGCAGTATTTT. Translation: CASSFDQSPRGTDTQYF. Complete variable domain (other parts from reference TRBV5-4 and TRBJ2-3): ETGVTQSPTHLIKTRGQQVTLRCSSQSGHNTVSWYQQALGQGPQFIFQYYREEENGRGNFPPRFSGLQFPNYSSELNVNALELDDSALYLCASSFDQSPRGTDTQYFGPGTRLTVL.

This clone was observed a few times. The J gene is TRBJ2-7, the V gene TRBV19; weak D call: TRBD1 (6 bases). CDR1 and CDR2 (germline): LNHDA, SQIVND (reference sequence). V was pared by 7 bases and J by 4 bases, with 14 bases between. The CDR3 contains 13 residues. The CDR3 region is CASKTRGSYEQYF. The CDR3 DNA reads as TGTGCCAGTAAAACCAGGGGAAGTTACGAGCAGTACTTC.